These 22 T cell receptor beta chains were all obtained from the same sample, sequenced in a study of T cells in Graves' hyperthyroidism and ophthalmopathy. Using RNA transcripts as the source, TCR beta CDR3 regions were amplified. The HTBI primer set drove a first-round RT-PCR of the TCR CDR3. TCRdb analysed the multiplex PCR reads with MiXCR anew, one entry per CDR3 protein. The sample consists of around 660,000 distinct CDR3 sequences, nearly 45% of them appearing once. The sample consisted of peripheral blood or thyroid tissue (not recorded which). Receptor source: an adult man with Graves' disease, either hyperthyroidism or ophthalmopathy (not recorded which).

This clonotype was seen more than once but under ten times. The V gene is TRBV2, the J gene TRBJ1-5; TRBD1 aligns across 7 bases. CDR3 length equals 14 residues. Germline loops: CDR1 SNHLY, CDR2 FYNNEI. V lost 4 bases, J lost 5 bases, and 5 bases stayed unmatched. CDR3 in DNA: TGTGCCAGCAGTGGAACAGGGGAGGATCAGCCCCAGCATTTT. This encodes CASSGTGEDQPQHF.

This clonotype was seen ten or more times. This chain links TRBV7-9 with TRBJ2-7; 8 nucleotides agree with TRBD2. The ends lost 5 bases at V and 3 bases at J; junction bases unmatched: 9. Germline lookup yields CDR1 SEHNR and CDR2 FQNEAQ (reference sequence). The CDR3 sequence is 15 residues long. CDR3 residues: CASSPASGLSYEQYF. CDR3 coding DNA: TGTGCCAGCAGCCCGGCTAGCGGGCTAAGCTACGAGCAGTACTTC. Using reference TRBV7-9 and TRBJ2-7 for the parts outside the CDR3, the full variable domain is DTGVSQNPRHKITKRGQNVTFRCDPISEHNRLYWYRQTLGQGPEFLTYFQNEAQLEKSRLLSDRFSAERPKGSFSTLEIQRTEQGDSAMYLCASSPASGLSYEQYFGPGTRLTVT.

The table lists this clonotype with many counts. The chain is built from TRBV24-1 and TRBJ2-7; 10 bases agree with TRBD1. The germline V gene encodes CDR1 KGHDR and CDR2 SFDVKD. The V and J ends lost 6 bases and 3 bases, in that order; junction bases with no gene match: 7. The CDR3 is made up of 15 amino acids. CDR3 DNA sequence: TGTGCCACCAGTCCCGGGACAGGGGATAACTACGAGCAGTACTTC. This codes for CATSPGTGDNYEQYF.

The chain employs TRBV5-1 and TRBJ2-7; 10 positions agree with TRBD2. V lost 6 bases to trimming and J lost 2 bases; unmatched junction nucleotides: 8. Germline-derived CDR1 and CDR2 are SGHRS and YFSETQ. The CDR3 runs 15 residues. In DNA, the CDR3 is TGCGCCAGCACAAAGGGGGGGACTAGCGCCTACGAGCAGTACTTC. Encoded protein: CASTKGGTSAYEQYF.

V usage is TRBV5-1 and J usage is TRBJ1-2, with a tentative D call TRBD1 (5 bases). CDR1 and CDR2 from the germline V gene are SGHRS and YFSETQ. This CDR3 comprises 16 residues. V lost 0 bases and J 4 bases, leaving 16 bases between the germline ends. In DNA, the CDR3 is TGCGCCAGCAGCTTGGCGCAACCTGACAGTATCTATGGCTACACCTTC. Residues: CASSLAQPDSIYGYTF.

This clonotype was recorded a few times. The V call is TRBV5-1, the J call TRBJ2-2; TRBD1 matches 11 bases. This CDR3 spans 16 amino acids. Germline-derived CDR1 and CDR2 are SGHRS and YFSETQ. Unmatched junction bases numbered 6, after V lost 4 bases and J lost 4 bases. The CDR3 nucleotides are TGCGCCAGCAGCAGGACAGGGGGCGCGGGCACCGGGGAGCTGTTTTTT. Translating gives CASSRTGGAGTGELFF.

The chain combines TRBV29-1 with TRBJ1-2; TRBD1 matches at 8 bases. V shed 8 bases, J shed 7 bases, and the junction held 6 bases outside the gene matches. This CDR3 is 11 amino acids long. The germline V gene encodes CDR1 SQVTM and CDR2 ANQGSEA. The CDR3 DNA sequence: TGCAGCCGTCAGGGGGCAGTTGGCTACACCTTC. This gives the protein CSRQGAVGYTF.

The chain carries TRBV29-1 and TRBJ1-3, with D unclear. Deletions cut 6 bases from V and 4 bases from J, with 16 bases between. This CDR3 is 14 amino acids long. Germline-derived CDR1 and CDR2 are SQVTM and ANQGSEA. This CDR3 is CSVDGLPAGNTIYF. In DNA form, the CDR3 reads TGCAGCGTAGATGGGCTGCCGGCGGGAAACACCATATATTTT.

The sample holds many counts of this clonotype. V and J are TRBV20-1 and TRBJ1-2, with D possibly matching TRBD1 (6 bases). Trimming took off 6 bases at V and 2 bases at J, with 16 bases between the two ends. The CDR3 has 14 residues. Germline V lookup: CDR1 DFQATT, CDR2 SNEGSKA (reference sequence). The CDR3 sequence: CSASRTDVNYGYTF. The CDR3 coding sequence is TGCAGTGCCTCCCGGACAGACGTCAACTATGGCTACACCTTC.

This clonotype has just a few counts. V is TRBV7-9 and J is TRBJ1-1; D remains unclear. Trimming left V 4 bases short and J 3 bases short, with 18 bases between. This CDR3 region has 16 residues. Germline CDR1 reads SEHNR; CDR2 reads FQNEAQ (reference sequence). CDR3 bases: TGTGCCAGCAGCTCCATCCAGAGGAGTATCGACACTGAAGCTTTCTTT. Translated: CASSSIQRSIDTEAFF. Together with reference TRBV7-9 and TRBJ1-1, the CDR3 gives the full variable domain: DTGVSQNPRHKITKRGQNVTFRCDPISEHNRLYWYRQTLGQGPEFLTYFQNEAQLEKSRLLSDRFSAERPKGSFSTLEIQRTEQGDSAMYLCASSSIQRSIDTEAFFGQGTRLTVV.

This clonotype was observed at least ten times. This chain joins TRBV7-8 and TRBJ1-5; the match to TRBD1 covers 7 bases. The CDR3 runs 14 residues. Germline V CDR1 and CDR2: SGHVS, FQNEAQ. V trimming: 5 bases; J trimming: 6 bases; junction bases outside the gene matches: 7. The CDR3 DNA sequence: TGTGCCAGCAGCCTCTGGACAGGTCCTCAGCCCCAGCATTTT. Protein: CASSLWTGPQPQHF.

The CDR3 sequence: CAISASSDQPQHF. The CDR3 coding sequence is TGTGCCATCAGTGCGTCAAGCGATCAGCCCCAGCATTTT. The rearrangement links TRBV10-3 to TRBJ1-5, with D hard to call. CDR3 length equals 13 residues. Trimming shortened V by 4 bases and J by 5 bases, and 9 bases separated the two germline ends. Germline CDR1 ENHRY, CDR2 SYGVKD.

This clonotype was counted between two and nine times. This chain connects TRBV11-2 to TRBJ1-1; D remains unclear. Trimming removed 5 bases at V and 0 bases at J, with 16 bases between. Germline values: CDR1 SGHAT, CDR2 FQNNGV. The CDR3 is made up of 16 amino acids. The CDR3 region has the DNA TGTGCCAGCAGCCCAGCCGGTGGGGAAATGAACACTGAAGCTTTCTTT. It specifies CASSPAGGEMNTEAFF.

In nucleotides, the CDR3 is TGTGCCAGCAGCCAATTGATAGGCGGACAGGGGGCTTCTGCCGAGCAGTACTTC. Translation gives CASSQLIGGQGASAEQYF. The chain recombines TRBV7-2 with TRBJ2-7, with 11 nucleotides matching TRBD1. V shed 5 bases, J shed 6 bases, and the junction held 18 bases outside the gene matches. Germline CDR1 is SGHTA and CDR2 is FQGNSA. The CDR3 extends over 18 amino acids.

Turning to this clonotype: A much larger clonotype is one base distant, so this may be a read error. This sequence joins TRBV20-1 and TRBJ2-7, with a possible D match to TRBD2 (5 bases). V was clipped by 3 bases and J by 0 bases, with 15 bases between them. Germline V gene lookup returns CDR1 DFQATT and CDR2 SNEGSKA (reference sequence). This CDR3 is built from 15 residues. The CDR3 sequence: CSASDLSGSSYEQYF. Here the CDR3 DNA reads TGCAGTGCTAGCGATCTGAGCGGTAGCTCCTACGAGCAGTACTTC.

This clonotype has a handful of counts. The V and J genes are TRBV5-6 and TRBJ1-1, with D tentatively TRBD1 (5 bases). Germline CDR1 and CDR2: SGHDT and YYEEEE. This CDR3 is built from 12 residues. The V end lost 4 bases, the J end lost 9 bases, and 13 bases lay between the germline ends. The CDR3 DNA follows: TGTGCCAGCAGCCTATGGGGCAGCCAAGCTTTCTTT. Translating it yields CASSLWGSQAFF.

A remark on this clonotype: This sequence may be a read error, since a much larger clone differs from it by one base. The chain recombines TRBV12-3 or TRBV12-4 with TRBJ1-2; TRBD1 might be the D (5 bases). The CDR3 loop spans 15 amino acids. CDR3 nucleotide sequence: TGTGCCAGCAGCTTAGCGAGACAGACCAACTATGGCTACTCCTTC. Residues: CASSLARQTNYGYSF.

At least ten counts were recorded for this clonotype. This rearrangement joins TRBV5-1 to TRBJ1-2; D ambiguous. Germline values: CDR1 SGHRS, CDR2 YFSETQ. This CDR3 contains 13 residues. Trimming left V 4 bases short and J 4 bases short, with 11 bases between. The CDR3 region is CASSDGVGYGYTF. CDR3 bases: TGCGCCAGCAGCGATGGCGTCGGCTATGGCTACACCTTC.

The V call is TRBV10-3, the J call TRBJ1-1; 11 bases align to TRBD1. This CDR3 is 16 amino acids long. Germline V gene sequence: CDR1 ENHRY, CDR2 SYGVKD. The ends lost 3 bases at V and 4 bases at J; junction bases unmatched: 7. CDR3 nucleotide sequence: TGTGCCATCAGTGAAATTACCGGGACAGGGGGCACTGAAGCTTTCTTT. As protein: CAISEITGTGGTEAFF.

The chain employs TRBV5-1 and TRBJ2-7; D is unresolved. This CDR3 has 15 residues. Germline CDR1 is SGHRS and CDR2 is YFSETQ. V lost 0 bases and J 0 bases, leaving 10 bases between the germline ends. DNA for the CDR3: TGCGCCAGCAGCTTGGACTACTCCAGCTCCTACGAGCAGTACTTC. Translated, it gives CASSLDYSSSYEQYF.

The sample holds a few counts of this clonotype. The CDR3 spells CASRQSLGGYTF. The CDR3 region has the DNA TGTGCCAGCAGACAGTCTCTCGGTGGCTACACCTTC. V gene TRBV6-1 combines with J gene TRBJ1-2, with D unresolved. Trimming removed 6 bases from V and 7 bases from J, with 12 bases in between. The CDR3 extends over 12 amino acids. Per germline, CDR1 MNHNS and CDR2 SASEGT.

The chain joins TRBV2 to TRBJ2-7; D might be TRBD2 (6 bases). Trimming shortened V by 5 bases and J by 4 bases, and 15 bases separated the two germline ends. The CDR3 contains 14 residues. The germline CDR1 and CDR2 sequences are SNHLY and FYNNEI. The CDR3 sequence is CASSFSRLGYEQYF. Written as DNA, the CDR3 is TGTGCCAGCAGTTTTTCGCGACTAGGGTACGAGCAGTACTTC.